What follows describes a single TCR beta chain. These data are taken from a study of CD8+ T cells in alopecia areata. On the study more broadly: Treated patients were given oral tofacitinib, which was dosed at 5 to 10 mg twice daily. By percentage of affected scalp area, the severity of treated patients was scored.

The treatment was: oral pan-JAK inhibitor, 5-10 mg twice daily. RNA extraction was followed by reverse transcription into cDNA, which acted as the sequencing template. The protocol was immunoSEQ multiplex PCR, while the TCRdb copy is restricted to in-frame clones and leaves out a portion. The sample holds approximately 210,000 clones, 50% to 75% seen once. V was pared by 0 bases and J by 12 bases, with 14 bases between. CDR3 length: 13 residues. Germline V gives CDR1 MNHEY, CDR2 SVGAGI. The specimen was CD4+ T cells sorted from blood, collected at week 4, from a patient treated with tofacitinib. This TCR derives from a human donor with alopecia areata. V usage is TRBV6-5 and J usage is TRBJ1-2; TRBD1 might be the D (5 bases). This chain's CDR3 is CASSYSGGSGDTF. Here the CDR3 DNA reads TGTGCCAGCAGTTACTCGGGCGGTTCGGGGGACACCTTC.